This TCR beta chain was retrieved from a study of blood T cell repertoires in COVID-19. The germline V and J ends were trimmed by 1 base and 8 bases, with 11 bases remaining between them. CDR1 is MGHRA, CDR2 YSYEKL, per germline. This CDR3 has 13 residues. In the original processing: Estimated nucleated cell counts came from reference gene primer amplification. Sequencing used immunoSEQ multiplex PCR; TCRdb keeps in-frame clones, though not all of them. The DNA gave D and trimming, while V, J and clone size come from that table. The sample lists 100,000 to 150,000 clones, around 70% seen once, with over 4.5% in the top ten.

V usage is TRBV4-1 and J usage is TRBJ1-2; the D gene is possibly TRBD1 (6 bases). The sample comprised peripheral blood. The receptor comes from a man between 60 and 75 years old with acute or convalescent COVID-19. CDR3 sequence (DNA): TGCGCCAGCAGCCAAGGATCAGGGGAAGGCTACACCTTC. This gives the protein CASSQGSGEGYTF.